The 25 T cell receptor beta chains reported below all come from one sample, sequenced in a study of T cell repertoires in cytomegalovirus infection. TCRdb reanalysed the reads using MiXCR and keeps one entry per CDR3 protein. In the table there are approximately 500,000 distinct CDR3 sequences, 26% of which are singletons. Sequenced input: PBMCs. The receptors shown here come from a human donor in good health (CMV status not recorded). Some clones in this sample may be carry-over from other donors' samples.

The CDR3 region is CAIMPSGSTDTQYF. DNA of the CDR3: TGTGCCATCATGCCTAGCGGGAGCACAGATACGCAGTATTTT. The chain carries TRBV10-3 and TRBJ2-3; 8 bases are a match to TRBD2. The CDR3 loop spans 14 amino acids. Germline V lookup: CDR1 ENHRY, CDR2 SYGVKD. V dropped 7 bases and J dropped 0; count of bases not matched to a gene: 3.

This chain uses TRBV4-3 with TRBJ2-3; D is unresolved. This CDR3 region has 15 residues. V was trimmed by 6 bases and J by 0 bases, leaving 13 bases between them. CDR1 and CDR2 from the germline V gene are LGHNA and YSLEER. The CDR3 protein is CASSLNWVSTDTQYF. CDR3 coding DNA: TGCGCCAGCAGTCTAAACTGGGTTAGCACAGATACGCAGTATTTT.

For this clonotype: A read error is possible here, since a much larger clone lies one base away. V usage is TRBV28 and J usage is TRBJ1-2; 7 nucleotides agree with TRBD1. There are 12 residues in the CDR3. Germline V lookup: CDR1 MDHEN, CDR2 SYDVKM. Trimming at V came to 6 bases and at J to 5 bases, leaving 3 bases not matched to a gene. CDR3 nucleotides: TGTGCCAGCAGCCCGGGACAGTATGGCTACACCTTC. Translation: CASSPGQYGYTF.

The V and J genes are TRBV18 and TRBJ2-2; D is unresolved. Per germline, CDR1 KGHSH and CDR2 LQKENI. Trimming took off 2 bases at V and 2 bases at J, with 15 bases between the two ends. The CDR3 has 17 amino acids. CDR3 protein: CASSPGQRLINTGELFF. CDR3 DNA: TGTGCCAGCTCACCAGGGCAGAGGTTGATTAACACCGGGGAGCTGTTTTTT.

The rearrangement uses TRBV9 and TRBJ1-2, with 8 bases fitting TRBD1. The V gene's germline CDR1 is SGDLS and CDR2 YYNGEE. The CDR3 is 14 residues long. Trimming took 3 bases from V and 5 from J; bases not matched to a gene: 6. In nucleotides, the CDR3 is TGTGCCAGCAGCGCGACAGGGGATTTTTATGGCTACACCTTC. Protein: CASSATGDFYGYTF.

This clonotype was counted a few times. The genes are TRBV28 and TRBJ2-3; 7 nucleotides align to TRBD1. J lost 1 base, V lost 8 bases, and 9 bases had no gene match. The CDR3 spans 15 residues. Per the germline V gene, CDR1 is MDHEN and CDR2 is SYDVKM. CDR3 sequence: CASPPGQGGTDTQYF. Here the CDR3 DNA reads TGTGCCAGCCCCCCAGGGCAGGGGGGCACAGATACGCAGTATTTT.

This clonotype was seen a handful of times. J is TRBJ1-1 and V is TRBV29-1; D is unresolved. The CDR3 length is 11 residues. Trimming stripped 3 bases from V and 0 bases from J, with 2 bases between. Germline loops: CDR1 SQVTM, CDR2 ANQGSEA. The CDR3: CSVDMNTEAFF. The CDR3 region has the DNA TGCAGCGTTGACATGAACACTGAAGCTTTCTTT.

There are a few counts of this clonotype. The chain joins TRBV12-3 or TRBV12-4 to TRBJ2-7, with TRBD1 as a possible D gene (6 bases). Trimming shortened V by 2 bases and J by 7 bases, and 12 bases separated the two germline ends. The CDR3 runs 13 residues. In DNA, the CDR3 is TGTGCCAGCAGTTTATTCGGACAGACAGAGCAGTACGTC. Translation: CASSLFGQTEQYV.

This clonotype was detected only a few times. V usage is TRBV5-6 and J usage is TRBJ2-2, with 8 bases aligning to TRBD1. Trimming cost V 4 bases and J 5 bases; bases outside gene matches: 10. Germline CDR1 is SGHDT and CDR2 is YYEEEE. The length of the CDR3 is 16 residues. CDR3 DNA: TGTGCCAGCAGCCCCATCGGACAGGGAGGAACCGGGGAGCTGTTTTTT. Its translation: CASSPIGQGGTGELFF.

The chain carries TRBV6-5 and TRBJ2-5; 10 positions match TRBD1. J was trimmed by 4 bases and V by 2 bases; bases with no gene match: 7. Germline CDR1 and CDR2: MNHEY and SVGAGI. This CDR3 comprises 16 residues. The CDR3 loop is CASSYNDRGLGETQYF. CDR3 nucleotides: TGTGCCAGCAGTTACAACGACAGGGGGCTTGGAGAGACCCAGTACTTC.

The chain combines TRBV4-3 with TRBJ1-1; TRBD1 is a possible D gene (5 bases). With 1 base removed from V and 5 bases from J, the gap between germline ends came to 14 bases. Germline CDR1 reads LGHNA; CDR2 reads YSLEER. The length of the CDR3 is 15 residues. This CDR3 is CASSQGYGGLTEAFF. The CDR3 region has the DNA TGCGCCAGCAGCCAAGGATATGGGGGTCTGACTGAAGCTTTCTTT.

The chain carries TRBV20-1 and TRBJ1-1; 7 bases fit TRBD1. After removal of 3 bases from V and 1 base from J, the junction contained 8 bases not matched to a gene. Per germline, CDR1 DFQATT and CDR2 SNEGSKA (reference sequence). The CDR3 is 15 residues long. CDR3 sequence (DNA): TGCAGTGCTAGCAGGGGGGCGGTCCAGAACACTGAAGCTTTCTTT. Its translation: CSASRGAVQNTEAFF.

Many counts were recorded for this clonotype. The chain uses TRBV7-2 and TRBJ2-5, with no clear D. The germline V and J ends were trimmed by 5 bases and 4 bases, with 5 bases remaining between them. The CDR3 has 11 amino acids. Per germline, CDR1 SGHTA and CDR2 FQGNSA. CDR3: CASSAAETQYF. CDR3 DNA sequence: TGTGCCAGCAGCGCGGCAGAGACCCAGTACTTC.

This chain connects TRBV7-2 to TRBJ1-1; D may be TRBD1 (5 bases). Germline loops: CDR1 SGHTA, CDR2 FQGNSA. The CDR3 covers 16 residues. Between the trimmed V and J ends, which lost 1 base and 5 bases, there was a span of 17 bases. CDR3 DNA: TGTGCCAGCAGCTTAGGCCGGGGAGTAAGGGGAACTGAAGCTTTCTTT. It translates to CASSLGRGVRGTEAFF.

This sequence joins TRBV5-4 and TRBJ2-1, with 9 bases matching TRBD2. The germline V gene encodes CDR1 SGHNT and CDR2 YYREEE (reference sequence). The CDR3 is 15 amino acids. The V and J ends lost 1 base and 5 bases, in that order; junction bases with no gene match: 4. The CDR3 nucleotides are TGTGCCAGCAGCTTGTCTAGCGGGACCCACAATGAGCAGTTCTTC. This translates into CASSLSSGTHNEQFF. The whole variable domain, remainder taken from reference TRBV5-4 and TRBJ2-1, is ETGVTQSPTHLIKTRGQQVTLRCSSQSGHNTVSWYQQALGQGPQFIFQYYREEENGRGNFPPRFSGLQFPNYSSELNVNALELDDSALYLCASSLSSGTHNEQFFGPGTRLTVL.

This clonotype has ten or more counts. The chain is built from TRBV6-2 or TRBV6-3 and TRBJ2-7; the D gene is possibly TRBD1 (5 bases). V was trimmed by 4 bases and J by 6 bases, leaving 13 bases between them. The CDR3 contains 13 residues. Per the germline V gene, CDR1 is MNHEY and CDR2 is SVGEGT. The CDR3 loop is CASSSGHSFEQYV. The CDR3 DNA reads TGTGCCAGCAGTTCCGGACACTCTTTCGAGCAGTACGTC.

The genes are TRBV27 and TRBJ1-6; the D gene is possibly TRBD1 (5 bases). V dropped 6 bases and J dropped 5 bases, with 11 bases sitting between them. The CDR3 has 14 residues. Germline V gives CDR1 MNHEY, CDR2 SMNVEV (reference sequence). CDR3 protein: CASSRAGHNSPLHF. Written as DNA, the CDR3 is TGTGCCAGCAGCAGGGCGGGGCATAATTCACCCCTCCACTTT.

This chain connects TRBV24-1 to TRBJ2-3, with 9 bases fitting TRBD2. Germline V lookup: CDR1 KGHDR, CDR2 SFDVKD. With 4 bases clipped from V and 1 base from J, the junction kept 2 bases outside the gene matches. The CDR3 has 15 residues. Written as DNA, the CDR3 is TGTGCCACCAGTGAGCGGACTAGCGGCACAGATACGCAGTATTTT. Its protein product is CATSERTSGTDTQYF.

The rearrangement links TRBV6-2 or TRBV6-3 to TRBJ2-7; D is possibly TRBD1 (5 bases). CDR1 and CDR2 (germline): MNHEY, SVGEGT. The V end was cut by 4 bases, the J end by 6 bases, with 13 bases between. The CDR3 extends over 13 amino acids. CDR3 region: CASSWVSRAEQYV. The DNA of the CDR3 is TGTGCCAGCAGTTGGGTTAGCAGGGCCGAGCAGTACGTC.

The genes are TRBV11-2 and TRBJ2-3; D not certain. The CDR3 has 13 amino acids. The V end lost 2 bases, the J end lost 6 bases, and 9 bases lay between the germline ends. From germline, CDR1 is SGHAT and CDR2 FQNNGV. The CDR3: CASSLQFMDTQYF. CDR3 bases: TGTGCCAGCAGCTTACAGTTTATGGATACGCAGTATTTT.

In this sample, this clonotype turned up many times. The gene calls are TRBV10-3 and TRBJ2-7; maybe TRBD1 (7 bases). The V end lost 6 bases, the J end lost 5 bases, and 14 bases lay between the germline ends. The CDR3 sequence is 13 residues long. Germline V gives CDR1 ENHRY, CDR2 SYGVKD. CDR3 in DNA: TGTGCCATCAGAAAGGAGGGGGCGGACGAGCAGTACTTC. Its protein is CAIRKEGADEQYF.

This clonotype came up many times. The chain links TRBV7-2 to TRBJ2-3, with unresolved D. The CDR3 has 15 residues. The ends were cut back, 1 base at V and 0 bases at J, with 8 bases in the middle. Germline V gene lookup returns CDR1 SGHTA and CDR2 FQGNSA. The CDR3 coding sequence is TGTGCCAGCAGCTTAGTTGGCGCCAGCACAGATACGCAGTATTTT. As protein: CASSLVGASTDTQYF. The variable domain in full, with the rest retrieved from reference TRBV7-2 and TRBJ2-3, is GAGVSQSPSNKVTEKGKDVELRCDPISGHTALYWYRQSLGQGLEFLIYFQGNSAPDKSGLPSDRFSAERTGGSVSTLTIQRTQQEDSAVYLCASSLVGASTDTQYFGPGTRLTVL.

This clonotype was seen repeatedly, ten times or more. This chain links TRBV11-2 with TRBJ2-7; 10 bases match TRBD2. CDR3 length: 14 amino acids. Germline CDR1 SGHAT, CDR2 FQNNGV. The trim removed 6 bases at V and 5 bases at J, leaving 7 bases unmatched. This chain's CDR3 is CASSQIAGGHEQYF. The DNA of the CDR3 is TGTGCCAGCAGTCAAATAGCGGGAGGCCACGAGCAGTACTTC.

This clonotype was picked up a small number of times. CDR3 region: CASSGRGLETQYF. The CDR3 DNA follows: TGTGCCAGCAGCGGACGCGGGCTGGAGACCCAGTACTTC. V usage is TRBV7-9 and J usage is TRBJ2-5, with D perhaps matching TRBD2 (5 bases). The CDR3 is 13 amino acids. The germline CDR1 and CDR2 sequences are SEHNR and FQNEAQ (reference sequence). The V and J ends lost 5 bases and 5 bases respectively, with 12 bases between them.

This clonotype has a count of ten or more. This chain uses TRBV10-1 with TRBJ2-1, with D maybe TRBD1 (6 bases). Per germline, CDR1 WNHNN and CDR2 SYGVQD (reference sequence). The CDR3 is 16 amino acids. Deletions cut 4 bases from V and 1 base from J, with 14 bases between. The CDR3 reads CASSGPARGSYNEQFF. The CDR3 coding sequence is TGCGCCAGCAGTGGGCCAGCGAGGGGGTCCTACAATGAGCAGTTCTTC.